The 24 T cell receptor beta chains given below trace back to one sample, sequenced in a study of blood T cell repertoires in COVID-19. Data came from immunoSEQ multiplex PCR; TCRdb stores just in-frame clones and leaves some out. Among a few hundred thousand clones, 85% to 90% were seen once, and the ten largest hold 0.8% to 1%. The sample consisted of peripheral blood. Receptor source: a man between 18 and 35 years old with COVID-19, enrolled during active disease.

On this clone: Other nucleotide sequences in the sample specify the same CDR3. The CDR3 DNA is TGTGCCAGCAGCCCTACCGGGACTAGCACAGATACGCAGTATTTT. Its protein is CASSPTGTSTDTQYF. The V gene is TRBV3-1 (or the pseudogene TRBV3-2), the J gene TRBJ2-3; tentative D call: TRBD2 (6 bases). The V end lost 4 bases, the J end lost 0 bases, and 11 bases lay between the germline ends. Germline V gene data show CDR1 as LGHDT and CDR2 as YNNKEL (reference sequence). The CDR3 is 15 amino acids.

This rearrangement joins TRBV6-1 to TRBJ1-6, with D unresolved. CDR1 is MNHNS, CDR2 SASEGT, per germline. This CDR3 has 15 residues. Trimming shortened V by 3 bases and J by 0 bases, and 6 bases separated the two germline ends. The CDR3 reads CASSEPSSYNSPLHF. In DNA, the CDR3 is TGTGCCAGCAGTGAGCCGAGCTCCTATAATTCACCCCTCCACTTT.

J is TRBJ2-7 and V is TRBV2, with 7 bases aligning to TRBD1. The CDR3 has 14 amino acids. The J segment lost 2 bases and the V segment lost 1 base, leaving 2 bases of the junction unmatched. Germline lookup yields CDR1 SNHLY and CDR2 FYNNEI. The CDR3 reads CASSEETGPYEQYF. The CDR3 nucleotides are TGTGCCAGCAGTGAAGAGACAGGGCCCTACGAGCAGTACTTC.

The J gene is TRBJ1-4, the V gene TRBV2, with D unresolved. Trimming took 6 bases from V and 13 from J, leaving 12 bases between them. CDR1 and CDR2 from the germline V gene are SNHLY and FYNNEI. CDR3 length equals 11 residues. Here the CDR3 reads CASSAGFGLFF. CDR3 DNA: TGTGCCAGCAGCGCCGGTTTTGGACTGTTTTTT.

This clone was detected once. V is TRBV19 and J is TRBJ2-2; 12 bases agree with TRBD2. CDR1 and CDR2 (germline): LNHDA, SQIVND (reference sequence). The V segment lost 6 bases and the J segment 6 bases; nucleotides outside the gene matches: 5. The CDR3 totals 15 residues. The CDR3 reads CASRQASGGAGELFF. The CDR3, as DNA: TGTGCCAGTAGGCAAGCTAGCGGGGGGGCCGGGGAGCTGTTTTTT.

This clone was found once. The chain has TRBV10-1 and TRBJ2-7; possible D gene TRBD2, 5 bases. Per germline, CDR1 WNHNN and CDR2 SYGVQD (reference sequence). The length of the CDR3 is 14 residues. Deletions cut 0 bases from V and 5 bases from J, with 11 bases between. This chain's CDR3 is CASSESRGRDEQYF. The CDR3 DNA follows: TGCGCCAGCAGTGAGTCTCGGGGTCGGGACGAGCAGTACTTC.

Of note for this clone: At one end the junction does not follow the germline gene, possibly because of a read error. The chain has TRBV7-2 and TRBJ1-2, with unresolved D. CDR1 and CDR2 (germline): SGHTA, FQGNSA. The CDR3 extends over 8 amino acids. CDR3 sequence (DNA): TGTGCCAGCAGCTTTCGGGATTTC. It is translated as CASSFRDF.

This rearrangement joins TRBV11-3 to TRBJ1-2; TRBD1 might be the D (6 bases). The CDR3 sequence is 17 residues long. Germline loops: CDR1 SGHNT, CDR2 YENEEA. Trimming shortened V by 2 bases and J by 2 bases, and 18 bases separated the two germline ends. The DNA of the CDR3 is TGTGCCAGCAGCTTACGGGACACTCGCTTCCAAAACTATGGCTACACCTTC. Its translation is CASSLRDTRFQNYGYTF.

The rearrangement links TRBV5-1 to TRBJ2-1; 11 bases align to TRBD1. CDR1 SGHRS and CDR2 YFSETQ come from the germline V gene. This CDR3 has 15 amino acids. V gave up 3 bases and J gave up 4 bases; unmatched junction bases: 3. Written as DNA, the CDR3 is TGCGCCAGCAGCTCCGGGACAGGGGGGTACAATGAGCAGTTCTTC. Translation gives CASSSGTGGYNEQFF.

The chain joins TRBV6-5 to TRBJ1-1; 7 bases are shared with TRBD1. This CDR3 is 15 amino acids long. Per the germline V gene, CDR1 is MNHEY and CDR2 is SVGAGI. V was clipped by 4 bases and J by 0 bases; unmatched bases: 5. Here the CDR3 DNA reads TGTGCCAGCAGTTCCGGGACAGAGATGAACACTGAAGCTTTCTTT. Translating it yields CASSSGTEMNTEAFF.

The rearrangement links TRBV27 to TRBJ2-1; 11 nucleotides agree with TRBD2. The J segment lost 2 bases and the V segment lost 6 bases, leaving 12 bases of the junction unmatched. Germline assignment: CDR1 MNHEY and CDR2 SMNVEV (reference sequence). The CDR3 loop spans 18 amino acids. The CDR3 is CASRKLAGDSSTYNEQFF. DNA for the CDR3: TGTGCCAGCAGAAAACTAGCGGGGGATTCGAGCACCTACAATGAGCAGTTCTTC.

This clone was seen a single time. The genes are TRBV2 and TRBJ1-2; a possible D gene is TRBD1 (6 bases). This CDR3 is 14 amino acids long. Trimming shortened V by 6 bases and J by 8 bases, and 19 bases separated the two germline ends. Germline V gene sequence: CDR1 SNHLY, CDR2 FYNNEI. In DNA, the CDR3 is TGTGCCAGCAGGGACACAGGGCGGGTGAGGGGCTACACCTTC. Translation: CASRDTGRVRGYTF.

This clone was seen once. V usage is TRBV12-5 and J usage is TRBJ2-2; 14 nucleotides match TRBD2. The germline V gene encodes CDR1 LGHNT and CDR2 FRNRAP. The CDR3 sequence is 17 residues long. With 6 bases clipped from V and 1 base from J, the junction kept 4 bases outside the gene matches. CDR3 region: CASGSGLAGGNTGELFF. The DNA for the CDR3 is TGTGCTAGTGGCTCCGGACTAGCGGGAGGGAACACCGGGGAGCTGTTTTTT.

The V call is TRBV25-1, the J call TRBJ2-2; D is undetermined. Trimming took off 8 bases at V and 2 bases at J, with 3 bases between the two ends. The CDR3 length is 11 residues. The germline V gene has CDR1 MGHDK and CDR2 SYGVNS. This CDR3 reads CASQNTGELFF. CDR3 nucleotides: TGTGCCAGCCAAAACACCGGGGAGCTGTTTTTT.

This clone appeared a few times. V and J are TRBV7-2 and TRBJ2-1, with D perhaps TRBD2 (7 bases). Per the germline V gene, CDR1 is SGHTA and CDR2 is FQGNSA. There are 15 residues in the CDR3. V gave up 0 bases and J gave up 4 bases, with 10 bases separating them. In DNA, the CDR3 is TGTGCCAGCAGCTTAGCCGCGGGGGCTTACAATGAGCAGTTCTTC. This gives the protein CASSLAAGAYNEQFF.

The gene calls are TRBV2 and TRBJ1-1; D is uncertain. V was pared by 0 bases and J by 5 bases, with 10 bases between. This CDR3 is 14 amino acids long. Germline CDR1 and CDR2: SNHLY and FYNNEI. Here the CDR3 DNA reads TGTGCCAGCAGTGAAGCCTGGAGCGGAACTGAAGCTTTCTTT. It translates to CASSEAWSGTEAFF. The full variable domain, completed using reference TRBV2 and TRBJ1-1, is EPEVTQTPSHQVTQMGQEVILRCVPISNHLYFYWYRQILGQKVEFLVSFYNNEISEKSEIFDDQFSVERPDGSNFTLKIRSTKLEDSAMYFCASSEAWSGTEAFFGQGTRLTVV.

The chain joins TRBV6-5 to TRBJ1-1, with D perhaps matching TRBD1 (6 bases). Between the trimmed V and J ends, which lost 1 base and 1 base, there was a span of 10 bases. Looked up from germline, CDR1 is MNHEY and CDR2 is SVGAGI. The CDR3 extends over 15 amino acids. In DNA, the CDR3 is TGTGCCAGCAGTTACTTACAGGGCCCGAACACTGAAGCTTTCTTT. It specifies CASSYLQGPNTEAFF.

This sequence joins TRBV7-9 and TRBJ2-1; 12 bases map to TRBD2. Germline V lookup: CDR1 SEHNR, CDR2 FQNEAQ (reference sequence). The V and J ends lost 2 bases and 9 bases, in that order; junction bases with no gene match: 5. This CDR3 is built from 15 residues. The CDR3 sequence: CASSLSLAGGAEQFF. DNA for the CDR3: TGTGCCAGCAGCTTATCACTAGCGGGAGGTGCTGAGCAGTTCTTC.

The chain employs TRBV4-1 and TRBJ2-5; perhaps TRBD1 as D (6 bases). Germline V CDR1 and CDR2: MGHRA, YSYEKL. The V gene lost 4 bases and the J gene lost 5 bases, with 26 bases spanning the gap. CDR3 size: 18 residues. The CDR3 here is CASSRLSPEAGAGETQYF. The CDR3 DNA follows: TGCGCCAGCAGCCGGCTGTCACCGGAGGCAGGGGCAGGGGAGACCCAGTACTTC.

Worth noting for this clone: Relative to the germline gene, one junction end is altered; a read error may explain this. V and J are TRBV6-5 and TRBJ2-7, with D unclear. CDR1 and CDR2 from the germline V gene are MNHEY and SVGAGI. This CDR3 is 11 amino acids long. DNA for the CDR3: TGTGCCAGCAGTGACTCCGAGGAGCAGTACTTC. Translating gives CASSDSEEQYF.

The V call is TRBV19, the J call TRBJ1-6; no clear D. Germline CDR1 reads LNHDA; CDR2 reads SQIVND (reference sequence). The ends were cut back, 5 bases at V and 7 bases at J, with 15 bases in the middle. This CDR3 contains 15 residues. The DNA for the CDR3 is TGTGCCAGTAGTGGGAGACCCCCTGGGAATTCACCCCTCCACTTT. Protein sequence: CASSGRPPGNSPLHF.

The CDR3 region has the DNA TGTGCCAGCAGCTTTGGACAGGGGGCGAACACTGAAGCTTTCTTT. Encoded protein: CASSFGQGANTEAFF. The chain joins TRBV7-8 to TRBJ1-1; 11 positions match TRBD1. The germline CDR1 and CDR2 sequences are SGHVS and FQNEAQ. Trimming took 3 bases from V and 1 from J; bases not matched to a gene: 1. The CDR3 sequence is 15 residues long.

J is TRBJ2-3 and V is TRBV19, with a possible D match to TRBD2 (5 bases). CDR1 is LNHDA, CDR2 SQIVND, per germline (reference sequence). The V end was cut by 3 bases, the J end by 0 bases, with 7 bases between. The CDR3 contains 14 residues. Here the CDR3 reads CASSISSSTDTQYF. For the CDR3, the DNA is TGTGCCAGTAGTATTTCTAGCAGCACAGATACGCAGTATTTT.

The chain employs TRBV19 and TRBJ1-1; D possibly corresponds to TRBD1 (5 bases). The CDR3 consists of 13 residues. Germline CDR1 and CDR2: LNHDA and SQIVND (reference sequence). V lost 7 bases and J lost 2, with 11 bases in between. The CDR3 is CASTIGGNTEAFF. In DNA, the CDR3 is TGTGCCAGTACCATCGGGGGTAACACTGAAGCTTTCTTT.